The source of this T cell receptor (beta chain) is a study of molecular identifiers for immune sequencing clone quantification. Study results and limitations: In cases of identical TCR molecules sharing a barcode, highly expanded clone sizes could be underestimated. Over 98% of effector molecules, yet under 1% of naive-cell molecules, were held by clones above 20 RNA copies.

This clonotype was recorded many times. Its antigen is unknown. The V gene lost 2 bases and the J gene lost 5 bases, with 24 bases spanning the gap. The CDR3 length is 18 residues. The germline gives CDR1 MDHEN, CDR2 SYDVKM. Preparation methods for the bulk TCR libraries were those previously described, with listed TCR primers. Using its own MiXCR run on the PCR reads, TCRdb lists one record per CDR3 protein. The repertoire holds about 640,000 distinct CDR3 sequences, with 15% to 20% as singletons. The V call is TRBV28, the J call TRBJ1-1; D perhaps matches TRBD1 (5 bases). The source material was naive CD8+ T cells from blood, with Jurkat cell RNA spiked in. Subset of the sample: FACS-sorted CD8+CD4-CCR7+CD45RA+ naive T cells. This clonotype was sampled from a human donor in good health. Some libraries in this study had Jurkat cell RNA spiked in. The CDR3 sequence: CASSLKGLGWQGFTEAFF. The CDR3 coding sequence is TGTGCCAGCAGTTTAAAAGGCTTAGGTTGGCAGGGATTTACTGAAGCTTTCTTT.